This T cell receptor beta chain was captured by sequencing in a study of blood T cells in healthy people across ages. Whole-study findings and limits: Older age coincided with a roughly linear decline in TCR beta diversity per million T cells.

Germline V lookup: CDR1 LGHNA, CDR2 YNFKEQ. After removal of 4 bases from V and 4 bases from J, the junction contained 6 bases not matched to a gene. The CDR3 length is 17 residues. The authors drew 8.5 to 10 milliliters of peripheral blood from each donor. Next came a second PCR, run for about 6 to 12 cycles, which used a sample-barcoded 5' primer along with a J-beta primer mix. MiXCR, run by TCRdb on the 5' RACE reads, gives a single entry per CDR3 protein. The sample consists of approximately 1.5 million distinct CDR3 sequences, around 36% of them appearing once. This clonotype has more than one count but fewer than ten. Antigen unknown.

The chain joins TRBV4-2 to TRBJ2-5, with 16 positions matching TRBD2. The clonotype comes from a woman in her twenties or thirties in good health. The sequenced sample was blood. The CDR3 sequence: CASSPGTSGGAGETQYF. CDR3 DNA sequence: TGTGCCAGCAGCCCCGGGACTAGCGGGGGGGCCGGAGAGACCCAGTACTTC.